This paragraph reports one TCR beta chain. Other DNA sequences of this sample code for an identical CDR3. This record comes from a study of cytomegalovirus exposure and HLA in healthy donors. Primers for the PCR totalled 60 Vbeta and 13 Jbeta. The repertoire was sequenced with immunoSEQ multiplex PCR; TCRdb's copy has only in-frame clones and lacks some. The table has 150,000 to 200,000 clones, roughly 78% seen once. Per the germline V gene, CDR1 is SGHRS and CDR2 is YFSETQ. The CDR3 is 15 amino acids. Trimming took 4 bases from V and 13 from J; bases not matched to a gene: 14. The sequencing sample was made of PBMCs. This TCR came from a woman in her 50s in good health and CMV-seropositive. The gene calls are TRBV5-1 and TRBJ1-6; 7 nucleotides match TRBD1. The CDR3: CASSQKTGYESPLHF. Here the CDR3 DNA reads TGCGCCAGCAGCCAAAAGACAGGGTATGAATCGCCCCTCCACTTT.